One T cell receptor beta chain is described in this entry. Its antigen is still unknown. It has no much larger one-base neighbor in the sample; base qualities were not kept. Each collaborating institution followed its own protocols to collect whole blood in K2EDTA tubes. Collaborator samples were shipped for TCRbeta analysis as frozen whole blood, isolated PBMCs, or DNA extracted from either sample type. TCRbeta CDR3 regions were amplified from genomic DNA using the immunoSEQ Assay, a bias-controlled multiplex PCR. Processing in the source paper ran as follows. Within the assay, amplification of reference gene primers was used to estimate how many nucleated cells each sample contained. To quantify the absolute abundance of each unique TCRbeta CDR3 rearrangement, sequence reads were collapsed and filtered. For each sample, productive Simpson clonality was calculated as the square root of Simpson's diversity index over productive rearrangements. TCRdb provides this immuneACCESS table in a form limited to in-frame rearrangements. Some clones are lacking; in checked studies, under half of them reflect an unresolved V gene, and why the rest are absent is not known. The V and J calls and clone size were taken over from that table, and D and trimming were inferred from the DNA. The sample data list about 220,000 clones, and around 82% of these were observed just once. The top ten hold around 13% of the sample.

This record comes from a study of blood T cell repertoires in COVID-19 (dated by TCRdb to the early 2020s). Turning to the overall study: The collaborator samples originated in the United States, Italy and Spain and spanned the acute and convalescent phases of COVID-19. Samples came from the ongoing ImmuneRACE study (first 160 participants) plus 1,254 subjects from 6 global collaborators. The repertoires were released in a freely available public database intended as a resource for research on the immune response to SARS-CoV-2. The prospective study material was composed of cDNA or gDNA derived from T cells, B-cell-depleted T cells, or PBMCs. HLA class I and class II types, where available, came from metadata supplied by the sample provider rather than from assay-based typing. Deeply sampled blood TCRbeta repertoires from subjects exposed to, actively infected with, or recovered from COVID-19 were included in the dataset. Nearly every sample came with metadata listing a de-identified subject ID, COVID-19 status, age in years and sex.

The study at large found these results: How much clinical and demographic metadata was included differed by source and by participant, and the metadata was provided uncurated.

Per the germline V gene, SGHTA is the CDR1 and FQGNSA is the CDR2. The CDR3 numbers 14 residues from cysteine through phenylalanine. Just CDR3 DNA is preserved here, 42 bases in frame from base 1. Between the V and J ends, shortened by 6 bases and 2 bases respectively, the junction contains 8 bases. The chain is made from TRBV7-2 and TRBJ2-6; the D gene identity is not certain. This sequence was found in a human donor in a cohort sampled during active COVID-19. The sample comprised peripheral blood. The sequenced DNA: TGTGCCAGCAGTGACAATGCTGGGGCCAACGTCCTGACTTTC. This yields the protein CASSDNAGANVLTF.